This T cell receptor (beta chain) was found in a study of immune evolution from preneoplasia to lung adenocarcinoma. Points from the study as a whole: Compared with EGFR-mutant or double wild-type lesions, KRAS-mutant nodules were more clonal.

On this clone itself: Its antigen is undetermined.

Some clones are missing from TCRdb's copy, which holds only in-frame ones; the method was immunoSEQ multiplex PCR. The table has 6,000 to 8,500 clones, 79% seen once. CDR1 and CDR2 (germline): SGDLS, YYNGEE. The CDR3 totals 15 residues. With 0 bases clipped from V and 4 bases from J, the junction kept 4 bases outside the gene matches. Each case's diagnosis was confirmed by two pathologists on H&E. After pathologic assessment, macro-dissection selected premalignant or tumor cells for extraction. The source is a person between 65 and 80 years old with lung adenocarcinoma. Sequenced sample: FFPE minimally invasive lung adenocarcinoma tissue. The chain employs TRBV9 and TRBJ2-3; 8 bases map to TRBD2. The CDR3 nucleotides are TGTGCCAGCAGCGTAGCTGGACTAGCATCAGATACGCAGTATTTT. This sequence encodes CASSVAGLASDTQYF.